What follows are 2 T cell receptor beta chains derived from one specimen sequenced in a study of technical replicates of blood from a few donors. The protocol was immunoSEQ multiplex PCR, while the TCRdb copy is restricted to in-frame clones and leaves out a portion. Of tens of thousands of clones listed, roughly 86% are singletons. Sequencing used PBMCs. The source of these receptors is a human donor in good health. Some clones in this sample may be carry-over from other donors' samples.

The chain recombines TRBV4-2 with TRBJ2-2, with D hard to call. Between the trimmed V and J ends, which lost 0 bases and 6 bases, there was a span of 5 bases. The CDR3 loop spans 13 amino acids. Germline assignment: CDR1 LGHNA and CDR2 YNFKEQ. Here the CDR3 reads CASSQDLSGELFF. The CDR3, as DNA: TGTGCCAGCAGCCAAGATTTATCCGGGGAGCTGTTTTTT.

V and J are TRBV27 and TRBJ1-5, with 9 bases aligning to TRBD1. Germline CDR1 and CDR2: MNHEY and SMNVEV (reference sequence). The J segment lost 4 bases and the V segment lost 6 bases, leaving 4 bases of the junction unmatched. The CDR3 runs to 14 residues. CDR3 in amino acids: CASSHRGRNQPQHF. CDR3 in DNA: TGTGCCAGCAGCCACAGGGGGCGGAATCAGCCCCAGCATTTT.